This T cell receptor (beta chain) stems from a study of shared clonotypes between healthy human individuals. Study background: CD8 memory received one plate per donor, CD8 naive two, CD4 memory three and CD4 naive three. Overall study results and limits: Inspection by rarefaction showed sorted-subset sequencing to be incomplete despite large depth.

The germline CDR1 and CDR2 sequences are MNHEY and SMNVEV (reference sequence). Trimming removed 2 bases at V and 6 bases at J, with 13 bases between. This CDR3 spans 14 amino acids. Naive-designated CD8 cells lacked CD45RO, were positively enriched for CCR7, and omitted terminally differentiated effector memory CD45RA+ cells. Notes on this clone: The antigen is unknown.

Measured with immunoSEQ multiplex PCR; TCRdb has only the in-frame clones, and not every one. Of about 2.1 million clones in the sample, under 95% were seen once. Specimen: naive CD8+ T cells from PBMCs. The clonotype comes from a man aged 18 to 29 in good health. Some clones in this sample may be carry-over from other donors' samples. The chain links TRBV27 to TRBJ2-5, with D possibly matching TRBD2 (5 bases). The CDR3 DNA reads TGTGCCAGCAGTTTAGGCGGGTGGGCACAGACCCAGTACTTC. Translated: CASSLGGWAQTQYF.